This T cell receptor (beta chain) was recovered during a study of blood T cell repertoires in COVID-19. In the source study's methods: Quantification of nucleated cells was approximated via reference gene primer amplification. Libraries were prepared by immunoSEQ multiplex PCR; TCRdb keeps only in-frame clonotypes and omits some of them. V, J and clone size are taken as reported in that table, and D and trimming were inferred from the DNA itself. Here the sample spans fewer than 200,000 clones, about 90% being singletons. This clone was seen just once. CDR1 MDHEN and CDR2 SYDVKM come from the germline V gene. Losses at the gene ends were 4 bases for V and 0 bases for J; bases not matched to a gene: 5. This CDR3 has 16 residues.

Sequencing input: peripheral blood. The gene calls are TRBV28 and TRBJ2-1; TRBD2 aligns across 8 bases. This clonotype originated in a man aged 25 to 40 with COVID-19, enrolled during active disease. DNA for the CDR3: TGTGCCAGCAGTTCCGGGACTAGGACCTCCTACAATGAGCAGTTCTTC. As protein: CASSSGTRTSYNEQFF.